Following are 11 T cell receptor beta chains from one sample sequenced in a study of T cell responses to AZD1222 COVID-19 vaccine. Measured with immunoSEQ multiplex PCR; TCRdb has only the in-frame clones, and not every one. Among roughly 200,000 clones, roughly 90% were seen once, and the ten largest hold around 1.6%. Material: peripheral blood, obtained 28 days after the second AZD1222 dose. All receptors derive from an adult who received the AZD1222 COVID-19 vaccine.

The CDR3 reads CASSVMQSGGEQFF. Here the CDR3 DNA reads TGTGCCAGCAGCGTTATGCAGTCGGGGGGAGAGCAGTTCTTC. V usage is TRBV9 and J usage is TRBJ2-1; the match to TRBD2 covers 7 bases. This CDR3 is built from 14 residues. V shed 2 bases, J shed 10 bases, and the junction held 9 bases outside the gene matches. Germline V CDR1 and CDR2: SGDLS, YYNGEE.

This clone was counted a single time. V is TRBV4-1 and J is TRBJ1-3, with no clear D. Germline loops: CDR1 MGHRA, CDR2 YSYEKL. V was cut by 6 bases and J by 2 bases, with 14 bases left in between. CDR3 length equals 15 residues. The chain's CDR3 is CASSALLFTGNTIYF. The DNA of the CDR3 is TGCGCCAGCAGTGCCCTCCTATTTACTGGAAACACCATATATTTT.

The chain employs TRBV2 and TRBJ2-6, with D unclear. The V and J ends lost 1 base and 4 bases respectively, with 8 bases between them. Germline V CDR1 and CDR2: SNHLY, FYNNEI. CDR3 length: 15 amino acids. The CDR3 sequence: CASSEVRAGANVLTF. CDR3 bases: TGTGCCAGCAGTGAAGTAAGGGCCGGGGCCAACGTCCTGACTTTC.

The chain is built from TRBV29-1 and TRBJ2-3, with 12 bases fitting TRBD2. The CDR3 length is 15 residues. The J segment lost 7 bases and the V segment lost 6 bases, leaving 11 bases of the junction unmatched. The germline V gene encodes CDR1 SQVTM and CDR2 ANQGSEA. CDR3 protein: CSVGMTSGSRNTQYF. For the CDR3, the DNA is TGCAGCGTCGGAATGACTAGCGGGAGTCGTAATACGCAGTATTTT.

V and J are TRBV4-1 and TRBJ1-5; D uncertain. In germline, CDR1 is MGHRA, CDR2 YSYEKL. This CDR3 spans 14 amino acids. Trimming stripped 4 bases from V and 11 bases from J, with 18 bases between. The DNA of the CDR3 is TGCGCCAGCAGCCCCCTAATATCGGGCGCGTCCCAGCATTTT. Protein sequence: CASSPLISGASQHF.

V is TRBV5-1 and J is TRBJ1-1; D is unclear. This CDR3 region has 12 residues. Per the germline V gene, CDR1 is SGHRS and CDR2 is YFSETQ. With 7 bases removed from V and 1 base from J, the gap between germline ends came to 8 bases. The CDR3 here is CASSSQNTEAFF. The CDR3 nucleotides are TGCGCCAGCTCATCACAGAACACTGAAGCTTTCTTT.

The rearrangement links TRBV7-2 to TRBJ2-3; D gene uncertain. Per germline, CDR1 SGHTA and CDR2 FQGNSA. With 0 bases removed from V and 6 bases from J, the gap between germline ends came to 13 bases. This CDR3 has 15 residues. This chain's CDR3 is CASSLAAGSDDTQYF. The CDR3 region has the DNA TGTGCCAGCAGCTTAGCGGCAGGTTCAGATGATACGCAGTATTTT.

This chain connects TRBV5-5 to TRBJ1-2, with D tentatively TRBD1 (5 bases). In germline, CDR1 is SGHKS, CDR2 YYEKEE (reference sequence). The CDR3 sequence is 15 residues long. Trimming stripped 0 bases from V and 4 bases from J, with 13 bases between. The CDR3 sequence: CASSLAGGTSYGYTF. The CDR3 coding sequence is TGTGCCAGCAGCTTGGCCGGGGGAACCAGCTATGGCTACACCTTC.

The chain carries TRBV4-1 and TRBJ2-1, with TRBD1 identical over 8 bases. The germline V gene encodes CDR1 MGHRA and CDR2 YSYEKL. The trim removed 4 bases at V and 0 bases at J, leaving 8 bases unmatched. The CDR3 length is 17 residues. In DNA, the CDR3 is TGCGCCAGCAGCCCCAGACAGGGGACCGCCTCCTACAATGAGCAGTTCTTC. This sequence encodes CASSPRQGTASYNEQFF.

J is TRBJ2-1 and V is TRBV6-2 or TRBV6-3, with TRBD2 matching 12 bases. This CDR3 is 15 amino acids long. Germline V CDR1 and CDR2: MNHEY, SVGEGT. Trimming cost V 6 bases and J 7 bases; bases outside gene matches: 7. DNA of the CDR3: TGTGCCAGCAGCCCTAGCGGGGGGGCCGGGAATGAGCAGTTCTTC. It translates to CASSPSGGAGNEQFF.

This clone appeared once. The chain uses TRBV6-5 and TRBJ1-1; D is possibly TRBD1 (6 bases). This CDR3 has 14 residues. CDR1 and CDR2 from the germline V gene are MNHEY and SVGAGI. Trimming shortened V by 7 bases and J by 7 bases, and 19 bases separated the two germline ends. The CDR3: CASTQRGAGGEAFF. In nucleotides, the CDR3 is TGTGCCAGCACCCAAAGGGGGGCAGGAGGTGAAGCTTTCTTT.